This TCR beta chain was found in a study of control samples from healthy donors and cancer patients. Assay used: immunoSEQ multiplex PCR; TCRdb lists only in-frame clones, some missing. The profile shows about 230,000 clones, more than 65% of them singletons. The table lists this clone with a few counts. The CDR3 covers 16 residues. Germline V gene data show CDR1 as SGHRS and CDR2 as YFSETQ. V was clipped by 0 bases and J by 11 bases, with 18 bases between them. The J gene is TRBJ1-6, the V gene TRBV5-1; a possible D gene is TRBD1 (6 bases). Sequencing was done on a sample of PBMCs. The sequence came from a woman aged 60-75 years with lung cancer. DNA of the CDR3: TGCGCCAGCAGCTTGGAGGGACACGGGGTCGGAGCACCCCTCCACTTT. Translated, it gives CASSLEGHGVGAPLHF.